The next 8 T cell receptor beta chains were all read from a single sample in a study of T cells in tumors after PD-1 blockade (dated by TCRdb to the late 2010s). Reading the label with the study, this specimen's time point is: after anti-PD-1 therapy. The library was produced with the immunoSEQ multiplex PCR assay. TCRdb took over this immuneACCESS table, retaining in-frame rearrangements with V and J assigned. Such tables are incomplete; in checked studies, under half of the missing clones stem from an unresolved V gene, and the remainder is unexplained. The sample table holds approximately 30,000 clones, of which 73% were seen once. Jointly, the top ten make up about two fifths of the sample. Sequences were derived from PBMCs, sampled after anti-PD-1 treatment. The receptors here all came from a human donor with basal cell carcinoma.

J is TRBJ1-1 and V is TRBV5-4; 7 bases agree with TRBD1. J gave up 2 bases and V 1 base, and 5 bases lay outside the gene matches. The CDR3 runs to 15 residues. Germline loops: CDR1 SGHNT, CDR2 YYREEE (reference sequence). The CDR3 loop reads CASSLRGGLNTEAFF. In DNA form, the CDR3 reads TGTGCCAGCAGCTTGAGAGGGGGCCTCAACACTGAAGCTTTCTTT.

The genes are TRBV28 and TRBJ2-3; the D gene is possibly TRBD2 (5 bases). Per the germline V gene, CDR1 is MDHEN and CDR2 is SYDVKM. CDR3 length equals 16 residues. Trimming stripped 1 base from V and 4 bases from J, with 15 bases between. CDR3 region: CASSLYEGVVADTQYF. DNA of the CDR3: TGTGCCAGCAGTTTATACGAGGGAGTTGTCGCAGATACGCAGTATTTT. Filled out from reference TRBV28 and TRBJ2-3, the complete variable domain reads DVKVTQSSRYLVKRTGEKVFLECVQDMDHENMFWYRQDPGLGLRLIYFSYDVKMKEKGDIPEGYSVSREKKERFSLILESASTNQTSMYLCASSLYEGVVADTQYFGPGTRLTVL.

The genes are TRBV18 and TRBJ2-1; 9 nucleotides align to TRBD1. Germline assignment: CDR1 KGHSH and CDR2 LQKENI. The CDR3 runs 15 residues. V was pared by 5 bases and J by 8 bases, with 10 bases of the junction left unmatched. The DNA of the CDR3 is TGTGCCAGCTCATCCGGACAGGGGCAAGTACATGAGCAGTTCTTC. It encodes CASSSGQGQVHEQFF. The full variable domain, completed using reference TRBV18 and TRBJ2-1, is NAGVMQNPRHLVRRRGQEARLRCSPMKGHSHVYWYRQLPEEGLKFMVYLQKENIIDESGMPKERFSAEFPKEGPSILRIQQVVRGDSAAYFCASSSGQGQVHEQFFGPGTRLTVL.

This chain uses TRBV29-1 with TRBJ1-2; D unresolved. Germline CDR1 and CDR2: SQVTM and ANQGSEA. The CDR3 has 13 residues. V was cut by 2 bases and J by 8 bases, with 15 bases left in between. The CDR3 DNA reads TGCAGCGTTGAATCCGCGGATACGGTGGGCTACACCTTC. Protein product: CSVESADTVGYTF.

The V call is TRBV2, the J call TRBJ1-5; TRBD1 matches at 10 bases. Trimming removed 6 bases from V and 1 base from J; junction bases left unmatched: 6. The CDR3 loop spans 16 amino acids. CDR1 and CDR2 from the germline V gene are SNHLY and FYNNEI. CDR3 sequence reads: CASRGWDRGSNQPQHF. The CDR3 region has the DNA TGTGCCAGCAGGGGATGGGACAGGGGAAGCAATCAGCCCCAGCATTTT.

The CDR3 region is CASSTNPSGANVLTF. CDR3 bases: TGTGCCAGCAGCACAAACCCCTCCGGGGCCAACGTCCTGACTTTC. The V gene is TRBV7-6, the J gene TRBJ2-6; D is unresolved. Trimming shortened V by 5 bases and J by 4 bases, and 12 bases separated the two germline ends. The CDR3 spans 15 residues. Germline V gives CDR1 SGHVS, CDR2 FNYEAQ. The variable domain in full, completed from reference TRBV7-6 and TRBJ2-6, reads GAGVSQSPRYKVTKRGQDVALRCDPISGHVSLYWYRQALGQGPEFLTYFNYEAQQDKSGLPNDRFSAERPEGSISTLTIQRTEQRDSAMYRCASSTNPSGANVLTFGAGSRLTVL.

This clone was observed a few times. This chain links TRBV2 with TRBJ1-2; the D is unclear. Trimming left V 3 bases short and J 8 bases short, with 10 bases between. Germline-derived CDR1 and CDR2 are SNHLY and FYNNEI. The CDR3 has 12 amino acids. The CDR3 loop reads CASSDRRGGYTF. CDR3 in DNA: TGTGCCAGCAGTGACAGACGGGGAGGCTACACCTTC.

This clone has only a few counts. The chain combines TRBV7-2 with TRBJ2-3; D may match TRBD1 or TRBD2 (5 bases each). The CDR3 totals 17 residues. The germline CDR1 and CDR2 sequences are SGHTA and FQGNSA. The V end was cut by 1 base, the J end by 4 bases, with 18 bases between. The CDR3 reads CASSLELGPPNSDTQYF. CDR3 DNA sequence: TGTGCCAGCAGCTTAGAACTGGGACCACCCAACTCAGATACGCAGTATTTT.